Below are 22 T cell receptor beta chains sequenced from a single sample in a study of T-cell reconstitution after alpha-beta-depleted transplantation in children. Unique molecular identifiers were incorporated when the TCRbeta library was constructed. TCRdb passed the PCR reads through MiXCR, listing each CDR3 protein once. The sample yields almost 600,000 distinct CDR3 sequences, approximately 30% seen once. The sequences come from PBMCs, collected before TCRalphabeta/CD19-depleted stem cell transplant. The receptors here all came from a boy younger than two with Wiskott-Aldrich syndrome, due to receive a stem cell transplant.

The chain carries TRBV7-2 and TRBJ2-3, with 12 bases matching TRBD2. The CDR3 contains 16 residues. The germline gives CDR1 SGHTA, CDR2 FQGNSA. The junction had 6 bases not matched to a gene; V was cut back by 5 bases and J by 3 bases. The CDR3 reads CASSPTSGRWTDTQYF. For the CDR3, the DNA is TGTGCCAGCAGCCCCACTAGCGGGAGGTGGACAGATACGCAGTATTTT.

This chain joins TRBV4-1 and TRBJ1-3; no clear D gene. CDR3 size: 13 residues. V shed 0 bases and J shed 5 bases, with 5 bases lying between them. Germline CDR1 and CDR2: MGHRA and YSYEKL. CDR3 sequence reads: CASSQDERNTIYF. CDR3 in DNA: TGCGCCAGCAGCCAAGACGAACGAAACACCATATATTTT.

This clonotype turned up a few times. The rearrangement uses TRBV20-1 and TRBJ1-4; possible D gene TRBD1, 6 bases. This CDR3 has 16 amino acids. From germline, CDR1 is DFQATT and CDR2 SNEGSKA (reference sequence). Deletions cut 0 bases from V and 3 bases from J, with 14 bases between. CDR3 DNA sequence: TGCAGTGCTAGAGACGGGGGCCCGAGGGCTAATGAAAAACTGTTTTTT. Translating gives CSARDGGPRANEKLFF.

CDR3 nucleotide sequence: TGCGCCAGCAGCCCGGGACAGGGGAGCTCCTACAATGAGCAGTTCTTC. This translates into CASSPGQGSSYNEQFF. The J gene is TRBJ2-1, the V gene TRBV5-1, with 10 bases aligning to TRBD1. The CDR3 contains 16 residues. V gave up 4 bases and J gave up 0 bases; unmatched junction bases: 4. The germline V gene has CDR1 SGHRS and CDR2 YFSETQ.

This clonotype occurred many times. The rearrangement joins TRBV5-1 to TRBJ2-7, with D possibly TRBD2 on 6 matching bases. Trimming took off 3 bases at V and 4 bases at J, with 14 bases between the two ends. The CDR3 length is 14 residues. The germline V gene has CDR1 SGHRS and CDR2 YFSETQ. CDR3 coding DNA: TGCGCCAGCAGCTGGGGGACTGGGAGTTACGAGCAGTACTTC. Protein: CASSWGTGSYEQYF.

This rearrangement joins TRBV5-1 to TRBJ2-5, with TRBD2 as a possible D gene (6 bases). CDR1 SGHRS and CDR2 YFSETQ come from the germline V gene. Trimming removed 0 bases from V and 2 bases from J, with 14 bases in between. The CDR3 is 16 amino acids. The CDR3: CASSLVWGGLQETQYF. The CDR3, as DNA: TGCGCCAGCAGCTTGGTGTGGGGAGGCCTGCAAGAGACCCAGTACTTC.

This clonotype has more than one count but fewer than ten. V usage is TRBV20-1 and J usage is TRBJ2-2; D uncertain. There are 14 residues in the CDR3. Germline V gene lookup returns CDR1 DFQATT and CDR2 SNEGSKA (reference sequence). V shed 6 bases and J shed 1 base, with 12 bases lying between them. The CDR3 region has the DNA TGCAGTGCAAAGGACGCTGAGAACACCGGGGAGCTGTTTTTT. This encodes CSAKDAENTGELFF.

In its sample, this clonotype was seen a few times. The chain links TRBV12-3 or TRBV12-4 to TRBJ1-1, with D maybe TRBD1 (6 bases). Deletions cut 3 bases from V and 5 bases from J, with 13 bases between. The CDR3 consists of 14 residues. The CDR3 sequence: CASSFQWGRTEAFF. The CDR3 DNA is TGTGCCAGCAGTTTTCAGTGGGGGCGGACTGAAGCTTTCTTT.

The chain has TRBV15 and TRBJ2-3; D perhaps matches TRBD1 (6 bases). V was pared by 0 bases and J by 7 bases, with 14 bases between. The CDR3 extends over 15 amino acids. The germline gives CDR1 LNHNV, CDR2 YYDKDF (reference sequence). The CDR3 loop is CATSRDPRGGNTQYF. Written as DNA, the CDR3 is TGTGCCACCAGCAGAGATCCCAGGGGCGGAAATACGCAGTATTTT.

This clonotype has just a few counts. The V and J genes are TRBV15 and TRBJ2-3; D ambiguous. Germline CDR1 reads LNHNV; CDR2 reads YYDKDF (reference sequence). V lost 0 bases and J 8 bases, leaving 9 bases between the germline ends. This CDR3 comprises 13 residues. The CDR3 sequence: CATSRDLAVTQYF. The DNA of the CDR3 is TGTGCCACCAGCAGAGATCTCGCGGTTACGCAGTATTTT.

The chain carries TRBV5-1 and TRBJ2-6, with TRBD1 as a possible D gene (8 bases). The CDR3 extends over 18 amino acids. Trimming removed 4 bases at V and 1 base at J, with 18 bases between. Germline-derived CDR1 and CDR2 are SGHRS and YFSETQ. The CDR3 coding sequence is TGCGCCAGCAGCAGCGGGACAGGAGTCCTATCTGGGGCCAACGTCCTGACTTTC. Its translation: CASSSGTGVLSGANVLTF.

This clonotype appeared a few times. The V and J genes are TRBV27 and TRBJ2-1, with TRBD2 matching 9 bases. CDR3 length equals 18 residues. From germline, CDR1 is MNHEY and CDR2 SMNVEV (reference sequence). After removal of 1 base from V and 0 bases from J, the junction contained 7 bases not matched to a gene. CDR3 sequence reads: CASSLWGLAGVSYNEQFF. Written as DNA, the CDR3 is TGTGCCAGCAGTTTATGGGGATTAGCGGGAGTCTCCTACAATGAGCAGTTCTTC.

The chain is built from TRBV7-2 and TRBJ2-2; no firm D call. This CDR3 has 14 residues. Germline lookup yields CDR1 SGHTA and CDR2 FQGNSA. V was shortened by 6 bases and J by 0 bases, with 8 bases between the two germline ends. This CDR3 is CASSNKANTGELFF. The CDR3 coding sequence is TGTGCCAGCAGTAATAAGGCGAACACCGGGGAGCTGTTTTTT.

This clonotype was counted a few times. The CDR3 reads CASSLGTSGGTDTQYF. The CDR3, as DNA: TGTGCCAGCAGCTTGGGGACTAGCGGGGGCACAGATACGCAGTATTTT. V is TRBV5-5 and J is TRBJ2-3; 12 bases map to TRBD2. Per germline, CDR1 SGHKS and CDR2 YYEKEE (reference sequence). This CDR3 has 16 residues. V lost 0 bases, J lost 1 base, and 0 bases stayed unmatched.

This clonotype was seen a handful of times. The CDR3 DNA sequence: TGCGCCAGCAGCTTGGAAGGGACAGTTAATCAGCCCCAGCATTTT. Its translation: CASSLEGTVNQPQHF. The gene calls are TRBV5-1 and TRBJ1-5; the match to TRBD1 covers 7 bases. The CDR3 contains 15 residues. The ends lost 0 bases at V and 4 bases at J; junction bases unmatched: 4. Germline V gene lookup returns CDR1 SGHRS and CDR2 YFSETQ.

The chain links TRBV10-3 to TRBJ1-2, with a tentative D call TRBD1 (6 bases). This CDR3 is built from 14 residues. Trimming stripped 6 bases from V and 1 base from J, with 12 bases between. Germline V gives CDR1 ENHRY, CDR2 SYGVKD. The CDR3 coding sequence is TGTGCCATCAGCCTCGGAGGGGGTAACTATGGCTACACCTTC. This translates into CAISLGGGNYGYTF.

The V and J genes are TRBV30 and TRBJ2-1; 9 positions agree with TRBD2. Losses at the gene ends were 5 bases for V and 5 bases for J; bases not matched to a gene: 13. The CDR3 loop spans 16 amino acids. From germline, CDR1 is GTSNPN and CDR2 SVGIG (reference sequence). This CDR3 is CAWPISILAGNNEQFF. The CDR3 DNA reads as TGTGCCTGGCCTATATCTATTCTAGCGGGGAACAATGAGCAGTTCTTC.

This clonotype has just a few counts. This sequence joins TRBV3-1 and TRBJ2-7; 8 bases align to TRBD1. V gave up 3 bases and J gave up 7 bases; unmatched junction bases: 8. This CDR3 is 14 amino acids long. Germline CDR1 LGHDT, CDR2 YNNKEL (reference sequence). CDR3 in DNA: TGTGCCAGCAGCCAGGCAGGGGGCTTTGAAGAGCAGTACTTC. Translation: CASSQAGGFEEQYF.

The DNA for the CDR3 is TGCAGTGCTAGAGGAACAGGTTTTGAAGCTTTCTTT. Its translation is CSARGTGFEAFF. The gene calls are TRBV20-1 and TRBJ1-1, with D possibly TRBD1 on 5 matching bases. CDR1 and CDR2 (germline): DFQATT, SNEGSKA (reference sequence). V gave up 1 base and J gave up 7 bases, with 10 bases separating them. The CDR3 covers 12 residues.

This clonotype was found a few times. This sequence joins TRBV12-3 or TRBV12-4 and TRBJ2-7; D is unclear. The CDR3 runs 13 residues. The ends were cut back, 3 bases at V and 3 bases at J, with 9 bases in the middle. In DNA, the CDR3 is TGTGCCAGCAGTTTCGCAGGCTACTACGAGCAGTACTTC. Amino acid sequence: CASSFAGYYEQYF.

This clonotype was seen more than once but under ten times. The V call is TRBV5-1, the J call TRBJ2-1; D ambiguous. CDR3 length: 14 amino acids. CDR1 SGHRS and CDR2 YFSETQ come from the germline V gene. Trimming removed 1 base from V and 9 bases from J, with 14 bases in between. The CDR3 bases are TGCGCCAGCAGCTTGTACCCGGACCAAGGTGAGCAGTTCTTC. Translation: CASSLYPDQGEQFF.

The sample holds a few counts of this clonotype. V gene TRBV5-1 combines with J gene TRBJ2-7, with TRBD2 identical over 13 bases. V was pared by 3 bases and J by 7 bases, with 13 bases of the junction left unmatched. This CDR3 comprises 17 residues. CDR1 is SGHRS and CDR2 is YFSETQ in the germline V gene. CDR3 amino acids: CASSSGLAGTTSKEQYF. The CDR3 DNA is TGCGCCAGCAGCTCGGGACTAGCGGGAACGACCTCTAAGGAGCAGTACTTC.